This is a list of T cell receptor beta chains from one sample in a study of T cells in narcolepsy. TCRdb keeps only in-frame clones here, not all; method: immunoSEQ multiplex PCR. Seen here are about 29,000 clones, more than 75% observed once, and the top ten hold 0.8% to 0.9%. The sequenced sample consisted of memory (CD45RA-) CD4+ T cells from blood. Source of these receptors: a human donor in good health. Each CDR3 is given with its conserved first and last residue. D genes are given only for firm matches.

D gene: TRBD1
V gene: TRBV5-1
CDR3 protein: CASSAGTEDGYTF

D gene: TRBD1
V gene: TRBV30
CDR3 protein: CAWATGGTYEAFF

D gene: NA
V gene: TRBV2
CDR3 protein: CASRQSSYNSPLHF

D gene: TRBD1
V gene: TRBV18
CDR3 protein: CASSPNSTGTKGYTF

D gene: NA
V gene: TRBV11-3
CDR3 protein: CASSLVQTGELFF

D gene: NA
V gene: TRBV28
CDR3 protein: CASRSVDNEQFF

D gene: NA
V gene: TRBV11-2
CDR3 protein: CASSPEGMGDGYTF

D gene: TRBD2
V gene: TRBV5-1
CDR3 protein: CASSHSGGAPYEQYF

D gene: TRBD1
V gene: TRBV28
CDR3 protein: CASSSGQGLRAYNEQFF

D gene: TRBD2
V gene: TRBV11-1
CDR3 protein: CASSPGLATGELFF

D gene: NA
V gene: TRBV2
CDR3 protein: CATARERVGYTF

D gene: TRBD1
V gene: TRBV6-5
CDR3 protein: CASIPGQGTGNTIYF

D gene: NA
V gene: TRBV11-2
CDR3 protein: CASSTISANTEAFF

D gene: TRBD2
V gene: TRBV30
CDR3 protein: CAWSALAGAYEQYF

D gene: NA
V gene: TRBV7-2
CDR3 protein: CASSFDSRGETQYF

D gene: TRBD2
V gene: TRBV25-1
CDR3 protein: CASSEFRAGGSTDTQYF

D gene: NA
V gene: TRBV13
CDR3 protein: CASSLGPKNTEAFF